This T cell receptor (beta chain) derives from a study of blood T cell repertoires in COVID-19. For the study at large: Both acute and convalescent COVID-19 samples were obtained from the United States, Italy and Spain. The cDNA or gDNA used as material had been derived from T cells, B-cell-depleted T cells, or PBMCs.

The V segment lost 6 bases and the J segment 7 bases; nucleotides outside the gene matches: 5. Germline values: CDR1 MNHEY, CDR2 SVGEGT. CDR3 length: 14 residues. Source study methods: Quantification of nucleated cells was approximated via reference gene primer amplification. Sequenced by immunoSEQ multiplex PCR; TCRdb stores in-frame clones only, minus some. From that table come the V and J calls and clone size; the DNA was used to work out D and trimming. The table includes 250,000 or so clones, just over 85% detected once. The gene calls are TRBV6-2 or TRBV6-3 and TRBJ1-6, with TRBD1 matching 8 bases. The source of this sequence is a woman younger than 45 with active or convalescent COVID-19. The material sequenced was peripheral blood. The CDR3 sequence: CASSIDRGNSPLHF. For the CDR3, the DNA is TGTGCCAGCAGCATCGACAGGGGCAATTCACCCCTCCACTTT.